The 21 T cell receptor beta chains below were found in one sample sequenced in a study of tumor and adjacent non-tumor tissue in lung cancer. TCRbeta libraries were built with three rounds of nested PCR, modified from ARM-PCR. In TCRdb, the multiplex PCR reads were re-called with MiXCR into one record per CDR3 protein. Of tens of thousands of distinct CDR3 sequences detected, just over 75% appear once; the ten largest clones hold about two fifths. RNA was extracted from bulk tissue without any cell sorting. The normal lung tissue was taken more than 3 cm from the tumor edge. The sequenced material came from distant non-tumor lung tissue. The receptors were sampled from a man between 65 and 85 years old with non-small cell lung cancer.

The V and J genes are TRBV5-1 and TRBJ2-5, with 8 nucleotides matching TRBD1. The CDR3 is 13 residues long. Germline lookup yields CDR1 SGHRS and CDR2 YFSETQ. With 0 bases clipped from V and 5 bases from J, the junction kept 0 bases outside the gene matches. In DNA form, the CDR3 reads TGCGCCAGCAGCTTGGACAGGGGGGAGACCCAGTACTTC. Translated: CASSLDRGETQYF.

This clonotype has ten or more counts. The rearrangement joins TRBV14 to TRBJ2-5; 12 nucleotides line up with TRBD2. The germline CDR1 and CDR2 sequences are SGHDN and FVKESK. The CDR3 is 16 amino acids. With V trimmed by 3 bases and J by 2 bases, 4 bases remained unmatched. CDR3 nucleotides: TGTGCCAGCAGCCACTGGACTAGCGGGAAACAAGAGACCCAGTACTTC. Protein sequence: CASSHWTSGKQETQYF.

CDR3 DNA sequence: TGTGCCAGCAGCATAGTGGCAGGAAGTGGTGAGACCCAGTACTTC. Translation gives CASSIVAGSGETQYF. The chain is built from TRBV7-9 and TRBJ2-5; D not resolved. There are 15 residues in the CDR3. Per the germline V gene, CDR1 is SEHNR and CDR2 is FQNEAQ (reference sequence). Trimming cost V 5 bases and J 5 bases, with 18 bases left between them. The entire variable domain, with the rest obtained from reference TRBV7-9 and TRBJ2-5, is as follows: DTGVSQNPRHKITKRGQNVTFRCDPISEHNRLYWYRQTLGQGPEFLTYFQNEAQLEKSRLLSDRFSAERPKGSFSTLEIQRTEQGDSAMYLCASSIVAGSGETQYFGPGTRLLVL.

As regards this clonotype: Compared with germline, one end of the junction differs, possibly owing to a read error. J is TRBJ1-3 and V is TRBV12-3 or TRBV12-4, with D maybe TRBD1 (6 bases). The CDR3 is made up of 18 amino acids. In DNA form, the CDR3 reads TGCGCCAGGAGTCGTCCCGGGACAAGGATCGGCTCTGGAAACACCATATATTTT. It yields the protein CARSRPGTRIGSGNTIYF.

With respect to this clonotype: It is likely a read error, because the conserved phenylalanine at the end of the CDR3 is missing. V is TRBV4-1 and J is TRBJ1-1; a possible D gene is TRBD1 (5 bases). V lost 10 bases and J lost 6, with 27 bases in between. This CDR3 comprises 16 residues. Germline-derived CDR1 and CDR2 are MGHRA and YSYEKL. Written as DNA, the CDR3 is TGCGCCAACAGTCAGGCCCTGGGACGGTTGGGCGCTGAAGCTTTCGTT. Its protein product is CANSQALGRLGAEAFV.

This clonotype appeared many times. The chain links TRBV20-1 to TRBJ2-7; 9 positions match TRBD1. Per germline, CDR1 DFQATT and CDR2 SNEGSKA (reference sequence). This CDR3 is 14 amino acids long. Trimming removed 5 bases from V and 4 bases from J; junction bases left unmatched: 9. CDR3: CSAPPGQGRYEQYF. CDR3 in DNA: TGCAGTGCTCCTCCGGGACAGGGAAGGTACGAGCAGTACTTC.

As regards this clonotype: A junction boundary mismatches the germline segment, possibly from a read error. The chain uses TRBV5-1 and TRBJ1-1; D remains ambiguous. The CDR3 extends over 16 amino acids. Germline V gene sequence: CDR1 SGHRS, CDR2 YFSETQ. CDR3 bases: TGCGCCAGCAGCCTGGATGGACTGATGATGAACACTGAAGCTATCTTT. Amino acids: CASSLDGLMMNTEAIF.

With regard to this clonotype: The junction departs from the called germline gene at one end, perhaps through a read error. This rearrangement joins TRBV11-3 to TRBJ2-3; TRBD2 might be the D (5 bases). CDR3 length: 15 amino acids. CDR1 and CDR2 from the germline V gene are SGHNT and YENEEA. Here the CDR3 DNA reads TGTGACAGCACCCGTCGGGAAGAAAGCACAAATACGCAGTATTTT. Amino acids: CDSTRREESTNTQYF.

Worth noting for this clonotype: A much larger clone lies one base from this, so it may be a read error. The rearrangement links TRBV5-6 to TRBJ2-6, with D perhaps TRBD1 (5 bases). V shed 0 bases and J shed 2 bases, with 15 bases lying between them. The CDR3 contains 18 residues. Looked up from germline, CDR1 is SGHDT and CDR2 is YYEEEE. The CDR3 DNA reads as TGTGCCAGCAGCTTGGGGGCAGGGCGGTGCACTGGGGCCAACGTCCTGACTTTC. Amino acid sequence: CASSLGAGRCTGANVLTF.

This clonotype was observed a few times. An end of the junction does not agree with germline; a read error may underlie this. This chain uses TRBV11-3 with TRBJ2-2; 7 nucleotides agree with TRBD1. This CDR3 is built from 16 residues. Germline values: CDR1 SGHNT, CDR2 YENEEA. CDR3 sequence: CAKRLVGKGVTGEMFF. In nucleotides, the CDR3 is TGTGCAAAAAGATTAGTGGGAAAAGGGGTTACAGGGGAGATGTTTTTT. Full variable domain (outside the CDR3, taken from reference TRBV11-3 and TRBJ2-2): EAGVVQSPRYKIIEKKQPVAFWCNPISGHNTLYWYLQNLGQGPELLIRYENEEAVDDSQLPKDRFSAERLKGVDSTLKIQPAELGDSAVYLCAKRLVGKGVTGEMFFGEGSRLTVL.

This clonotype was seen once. The CDR3 nucleotides are TGTGCCAGCAGCCAATTAGAGAGGGGACAAAAGGGGGAGACCCAGTACTTC. This translates into CASSQLERGQKGETQYF. The chain has TRBV4-2 and TRBJ2-5; TRBD1 is a possible D gene (6 bases). The CDR3 consists of 17 residues. V was cut by 2 bases and J by 5 bases, with 21 bases left in between. Germline CDR1 LGHNA, CDR2 YNFKEQ.

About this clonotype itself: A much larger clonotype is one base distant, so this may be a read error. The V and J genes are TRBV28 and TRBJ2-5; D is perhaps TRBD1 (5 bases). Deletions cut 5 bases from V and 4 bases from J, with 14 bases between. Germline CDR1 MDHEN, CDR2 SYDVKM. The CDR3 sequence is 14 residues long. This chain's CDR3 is CASSQAGNVETQYF. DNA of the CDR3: TGTGCCAGCAGTCAGGCAGGGAATGTAGAGACCCAGTACTTC.

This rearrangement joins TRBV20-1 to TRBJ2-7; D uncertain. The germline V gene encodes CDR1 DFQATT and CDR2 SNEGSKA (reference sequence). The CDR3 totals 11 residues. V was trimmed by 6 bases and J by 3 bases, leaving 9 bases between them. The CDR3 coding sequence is TGCAGTGCACCTGATGACTACGAGCAGTACTTC. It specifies CSAPDDYEQYF.

The CDR3 region has the DNA TGTGCCAGCACCCTAGGACCTTTAACCTACGAGCAGTACTTC. Protein product: CASTLGPLTYEQYF. The chain is built from TRBV2 and TRBJ2-7; D remains ambiguous. Trimming shortened V by 7 bases and J by 2 bases, and 15 bases separated the two germline ends. Germline CDR1 reads SNHLY; CDR2 reads FYNNEI. The CDR3 consists of 14 residues.

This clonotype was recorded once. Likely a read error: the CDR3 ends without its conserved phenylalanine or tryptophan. CDR3 sequence: CASSLDSGPQPSGYTS. In DNA, the CDR3 is TGCGCCAGCAGCCTTGATTCGGGACCTCAGCCGAGTGGCTACACCTCC. The chain is built from TRBV5-1 and TRBJ1-2; maybe TRBD1 (5 bases). The CDR3 is 16 amino acids. Trimming pared 4 bases from V and 7 bases from J, leaving 23 bases between. Germline assignment: CDR1 SGHRS and CDR2 YFSETQ.

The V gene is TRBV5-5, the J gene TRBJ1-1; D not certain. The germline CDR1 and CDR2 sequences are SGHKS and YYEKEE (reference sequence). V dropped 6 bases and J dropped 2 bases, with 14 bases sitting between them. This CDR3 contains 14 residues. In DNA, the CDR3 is TGTGCCAGCAACTCTTTTACGGTAAACACTGAAGCTTTCTTT. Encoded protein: CASNSFTVNTEAFF.

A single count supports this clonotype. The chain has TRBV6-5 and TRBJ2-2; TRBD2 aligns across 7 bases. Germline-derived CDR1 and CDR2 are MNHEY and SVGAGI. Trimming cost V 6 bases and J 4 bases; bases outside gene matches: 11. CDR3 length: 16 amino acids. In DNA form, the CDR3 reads TGTGCCAGCAGCCCGGGGAGGGTGGAGATCACCGGGGAGCTGTTTTTT. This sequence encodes CASSPGRVEITGELFF.

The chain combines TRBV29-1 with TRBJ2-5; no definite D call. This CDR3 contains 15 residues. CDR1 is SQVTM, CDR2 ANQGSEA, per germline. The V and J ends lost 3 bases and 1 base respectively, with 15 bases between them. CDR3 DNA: TGCAGCGTTGATGGGCATCTAACGAGCCAAGAGACCCAGTACTTC. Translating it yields CSVDGHLTSQETQYF.

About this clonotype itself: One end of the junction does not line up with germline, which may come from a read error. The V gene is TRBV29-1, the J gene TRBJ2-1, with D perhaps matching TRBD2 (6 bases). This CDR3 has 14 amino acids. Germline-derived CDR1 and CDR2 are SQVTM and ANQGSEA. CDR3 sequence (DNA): TGCAGCTCCCATGGGGAGGACGAGTATAATAAGCAGTTTTTC. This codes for CSSHGEDEYNKQFF.

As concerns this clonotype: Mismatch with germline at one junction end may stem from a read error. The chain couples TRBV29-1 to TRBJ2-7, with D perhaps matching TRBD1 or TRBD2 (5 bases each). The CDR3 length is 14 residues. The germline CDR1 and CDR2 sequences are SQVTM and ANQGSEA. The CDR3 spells CNVGRTGPTYEQYF. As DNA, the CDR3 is TGCAACGTTGGAAGGACGGGACCGACTTACGAGCAGTACTTC.

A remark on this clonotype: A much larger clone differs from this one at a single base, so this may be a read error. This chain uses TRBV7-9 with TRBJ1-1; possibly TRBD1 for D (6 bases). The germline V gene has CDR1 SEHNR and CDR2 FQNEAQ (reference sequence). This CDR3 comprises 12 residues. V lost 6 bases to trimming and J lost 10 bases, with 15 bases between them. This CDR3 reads CASSHREFGAFF. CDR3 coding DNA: TGTGCCAGCAGTCACAGGGAATTTGGAGCTTTCTTT.